This T cell receptor beta chain was recovered during a study of human T cells and chemical hapten exposure. Overall study results and limits: The study found expanded TCRs formed significantly more large CDR3 similarity clusters than controls. TCRs above 1 in 1000 frequency did not change with DPC sensitization.

Time point indicated: patch test 3, about 24 weeks after DPC sensitization. Documented treatment: therapeutic diphenylcyclopropenone sensitization with weekly scalp DPC. RNA extraction used unfractionated whole blood as the source of total RNA. In the library, unique molecular identifiers were attached to individual cDNA molecules. Each CDR3 protein gets one entry after TCRdb re-called the RACE reads with MiXCR. Among 150,000 to 200,000 distinct CDR3 sequences listed, 25% to 35% were seen once. The CDR3 runs 15 residues. The ends were cut back, 6 bases at V and 2 bases at J, with 13 bases in the middle. Germline CDR1 MGHRA, CDR2 YSYEKL. This clonotype turned up a few times. Antigen unknown.

The V gene is TRBV4-1, the J gene TRBJ2-2; D perhaps matches TRBD2 (5 bases). This TCR was sampled from a woman in her late teens or twenties with alopecia areata. Some clones in this sample may be carry-over from other donors' samples. This material consisted of whole blood, taken in connection with sensitization to the hapten diphenylcyclopropenone (DPC). CDR3 bases: TGCGCCAGCAGGGACTCCGCATTAAACACCGGGGAGCTGTTTTTT. Protein: CASRDSALNTGELFF.